This T cell receptor beta chain was profiled in a study of lung T cells in sarcoidosis with Löfgren's syndrome (dated by TCRdb to 2016 to 2017). Turning to the overall study: Sarcoidosis was described as a granulomatous, mainly pulmonary disease marked by CD4+ T cell accumulation in bronchoalveolar lavage fluid. The repertoire analyses focused on Löfgren's syndrome patients. Broad study findings and their caveats: In Lofgren's syndrome patients, relative to control subjects, TRAV12-1 and TRBV2 were reported to be the most expanded V gene segments. Analysis of alphabeta pairing showed that TRAV12-1 paired preferentially with TRBV2, and the TCRs formed by this pairing showed CDR3 homology. Multiple Lofgren's syndrome patients were reported to share TRAV12-1 and TRBV2 CDR3 motifs, a finding that suggests public CD4+ TCR repertoires. Recognition of a sarcoidosis-associated antigen was merely suggested, with the antigen itself still putative and unidentified.

Via the germline V gene (reference sequence), CDR1 is GTSNPN and CDR2 SVGIG. V gives up 3 bases and J gives up 1 base, and the segment between their germline ends measures 13 bases. Counted from cysteine to phenylalanine, this CDR3 has 15 amino acids. Only the CDR3 part of the read is kept: 45 bases, read in frame from the first base. TCRdb shows the sequencer as Illumina MiSeq. In-frame beta chains were kept once TCRdb had trimmed the public reads at Q25 with fastp and called clones with MiXCR. For every CDR3 protein sequence, its rows merge into one entry that carries the most common genes and DNA. The sample has about 9,400 distinct CDR3 sequences on record, around 20% of them singletons. More than 6.5% of the sample is held by the ten biggest clonotypes. This clonotype was picked up many times. Its antigen is not yet known. Nothing much larger sits one base from this clone, and base qualities are not available.

TCR repertoires were profiled from CD4+ T cells obtained by bronchoalveolar lavage. The chain is encoded by TRBV30 joined to TRBJ2-4; the D gene cannot be resolved reliably. This receptor was taken from a human donor with sarcoidosis (Löfgren's syndrome or another form), or a control subject (not recorded which). The sample comprised CD4+ T cells from bronchoalveolar lavage. For the CDR3, the sequence is CAWSKGIFAKNIQYF. The sequenced DNA is TGTGCCTGGAGCAAAGGGATTTTTGCCAAAAACATTCAGTACTTC.